The clone carrying this T cell receptor beta chain has at least ten counts. As yet, its antigen is unknown. The record originates from a study of T-cell reconstitution after alpha-beta-depleted transplantation in children. Molecular barcoding with unique molecular identifiers was used for the TCRbeta library. TCRdb re-analysed the PCR reads in MiXCR, keeping a single row per CDR3 protein. This sample carries roughly 300,000 distinct CDR3 sequences, approximately 10% of them seen once, and the ten largest clones take about 25%. The CDR3 is 15 residues long. Looked up from germline, CDR1 is MNHEY and CDR2 is SVGAGI. V dropped 2 bases and J dropped 9 bases, with 19 bases sitting between them. Notes on the study in general: Several hundred expanded graft clones reportedly supplied alpha-beta T cells about two months after transplant.

The chain joins TRBV6-5 to TRBJ2-5; D uncertain. This specimen was peripheral blood, taken 180 days after TCRalphabeta/CD19-depleted stem cell transplant. The origin of this receptor is a male patient aged 2 to 9 who had a stem cell transplant for chronic granulomatous disease, so the T cells may come from the graft donor. Written as DNA, the CDR3 is TGTGCCAGCAGTTACCCTGTTGGTGCGGCGTGGGCCCAGTACTTC. It yields the protein CASSYPVGAAWAQYF.